This TCR beta chain was retrieved from a study of T cells in Graves' hyperthyroidism and ophthalmopathy. Hyperthyroidism of Graves' type that showed no ophthalmopathy progression within 18 months was stable. Diagnosis of hyperthyroidism was new in patients aged 18 to 65, and its duration was under 2 months. This CDR3 comprises 16 residues. The V end lost 1 base, the J end lost 7 bases, and 16 bases lay between the germline ends. The source material, RNA transcripts, was used to amplify TCR beta CDR3 regions. A first-round RT-PCR of the TCR CDR3 used the HTBI primer set. One entry per CDR3 protein, called by TCRdb with MiXCR from the multiplex PCR reads. The sample lists about 210,000 distinct CDR3 sequences, roughly 17% occurring once. This clonotype has more than one count but fewer than ten.

Sample: blood. The chain combines TRBV12-3 or TRBV12-4 with TRBJ2-2, with D unclear. The receptor's source is a man aged 50-59 years with Graves' hyperthyroidism. The CDR3, as DNA: TGTGCCAGCAGTTTAGGTCGGTTAGGGCAACGCGGGGAGCTGTTTTTT. Its translation is CASSLGRLGQRGELFF.